This note documents a single T cell receptor (beta chain) sequence. The antigen it binds to is not known. No base-level quality is on record; no much larger clone is a single base apart. Germline trimming amounts to 4 bases on V and 7 bases on J, with 3 as the count of junction bases outside the gene matches. Counted from cysteine to phenylalanine, this CDR3 has 14 amino acids. CDR3 DNA is the only sequence kept; it has 42 bases, read in frame from the first base. CDR1 and CDR2 are drawn from the germline V gene: MNHEY, SVGAGI. The source of the sample is a study of blood T cell repertoires in COVID-19 (TCRdb year 2020). In terms of the full investigation: The collaborator samples originated in the United States, Italy and Spain and spanned the acute and convalescent phases of COVID-19. The material from the prospective study consisted of cDNA or gDNA derived from T cells, B-cell-depleted T cells, or PBMCs. Deeply sampled blood TCRbeta repertoires from subjects exposed to, actively infected with, or recovered from COVID-19 were included in the dataset. The sample metadata nearly always contained a de-identified subject ID, COVID-19 status, age in years and sex. Samples came from the ongoing ImmuneRACE study (first 160 participants) plus 1,254 subjects from 6 global collaborators. HLA class I and class II types, where available, came from metadata supplied by the sample provider rather than from assay-based typing. The repertoires were made available in a free public database intended to serve as a resource for research on the immune response to SARS-CoV-2.

The immunoSEQ Assay, a bias-controlled multiplex PCR, was used to amplify TCRbeta CDR3 regions from genomic DNA. The authors' pipeline ran thus. Nucleated cell counts per sample were estimated from amplification of reference gene primers within the assay. Sequence reads were collapsed and filtered to measure the absolute abundance of every unique TCRbeta CDR3 rearrangement. For each sample, productive Simpson clonality was calculated as the square root of Simpson's diversity index over productive rearrangements. As stored in TCRdb, this immuneACCESS dataset retains in-frame rearrangements with V and J assigned. A fraction of the clones does not appear; measured against another copy, unresolved V genes explain less than half of the discrepancy, and the remainder lacks a known reason. That table is the source of V, J and clone size, and D and trimming were worked out from the DNA. The sample table records around 220,000 clones; roughly 80% of these occur just once. The top ten constitute more than 9% of the sample.

Whole blood was collected in K2EDTA tubes by collaborating institutions according to the institutions' own protocols. For TCRbeta analysis, collaborator samples were shipped as frozen whole blood, as isolated PBMCs, or as DNA extracted from either sample type. What the research found in general, with its limitations: Clinical and demographic metadata were provided uncurated, with the amount varying by source and participant.

The sequence was collected from a woman of 80 years or more with acute or convalescent COVID-19. The sequence links TRBV6-5 to TRBJ1-4; 10 bases in the junction line up with TRBD1. The sequencing sample was made of peripheral blood. The DNA is as follows: TGTGCCAGCAGTTTCGGGACAGGGGTTGAAAAACTGTTTTTT. It is translated as CASSFGTGVEKLFF.